This is a list of T cell receptor beta chains from one sample in a study of early T cells in non-severe SARS-CoV-2 infection. Each CDR3 protein is one row after TCRdb ran MiXCR on the 5' RACE reads. Counted here are over 35,000 distinct CDR3 sequences, approximately 6.2% occurring once; the ten biggest clones make up roughly 8.2%. This specimen consisted of whole blood, obtained at baseline. All receptors derive from an adult who was a healthcare worker with PCR-confirmed SARS-CoV-2 infection or an uninfected control (not recorded which). The conserved cysteine and the conserved F or W are not part of the CDR3 here. The order of the fields is D gene, J gene, V gene, CDR3 protein. D genes are given only for firm matches.

>.|TRBJ2-7|TRBV28
ASGRRGRGYEQY
>.|TRBJ2-1|TRBV19
ASSSRTNNEQF
>TRBD1|TRBJ1-6|TRBV6-5
ASSNDRGGNSPLH
>.|TRBJ2-4|TRBV6-1
ASSEGTAVGAKNIQY
>.|TRBJ2-7|TRBV12-3/TRBV12-4
ASSLPDWGGLYEQY
>.|TRBJ1-1|TRBV13
ASSWGSAEAF
>.|TRBJ2-5|TRBV24-1
ATSDSGWRETQY
>.|TRBJ1-4|TRBV15
ATSREGATNEKLF
>.|TRBJ2-5|TRBV11-2
ASSLLLGDETQY
>.|TRBJ2-1|TRBV19
ATSVPGQFPHNEQF
>TRBD1|TRBJ2-7|TRBV7-2
ASSHGTASIYEQY
>.|TRBJ1-3|TRBV7-6
ASSPTVSGNTIY
>.|TRBJ2-5|TRBV9
ASGPRADQETQY
>TRBD1|TRBJ2-3|TRBV12-3/TRBV12-4
ASSSYRGHSTDTQY
>.|TRBJ1-3|TRBV20-1
SARVVPGNTIY
>.|TRBJ2-1|TRBV20-1
SASNQGSYNEQF
>TRBD1|TRBJ2-2|TRBV7-2
ASSLVTGYTGELF
>.|TRBJ1-5|TRBV11-2
ASSETGLGNQPQH
>TRBD2|TRBJ2-1|TRBV5-6
ASSLLAGHNEQF
>.|TRBJ1-2|TRBV24-1
ATSADGNYGYT
>TRBD1|TRBJ1-4|TRBV7-9
ASSSPGTGLWTNEKLF